This T cell receptor beta chain was sequenced in a study of identical twins. Each CDR3 protein gets one entry after TCRdb re-called the 5' RACE reads with MiXCR. Of roughly 250,000 distinct CDR3 sequences in the sample, 5.5% to 7% are singletons; the top ten hold approximately 3.6%. The germline V gene encodes CDR1 SGHTA and CDR2 FQGTGA. V was clipped by 4 bases and J by 5 bases; unmatched bases: 8. This CDR3 contains 15 residues. The same specimen was also included in a second study, on yellow fever vaccine responses in identical twins.

The sample comprised memory (CD45RO+) T cells sorted from blood. The chain combines TRBV7-3 with TRBJ2-5; 9 bases are a match to TRBD2. The sequence derives from a woman aged 18 to 35 in good health. The CDR3 region has the DNA TGTGCCAGCAGCTCCCAAGCGGGAGGAAGGGAGACCCAGTACTTC. Protein: CASSSQAGGRETQYF. The variable domain in full, completed from reference TRBV7-3 and TRBJ2-5, reads GAGVSQTPSNKVTEKGKYVELRCDPISGHTALYWYRQSLGQGPEFLIYFQGTGAADDSGLPNDRFFAVRPEGSVSTLKIQRTERGDSAVYLCASSSQAGGRETQYFGPGTRLLVL.